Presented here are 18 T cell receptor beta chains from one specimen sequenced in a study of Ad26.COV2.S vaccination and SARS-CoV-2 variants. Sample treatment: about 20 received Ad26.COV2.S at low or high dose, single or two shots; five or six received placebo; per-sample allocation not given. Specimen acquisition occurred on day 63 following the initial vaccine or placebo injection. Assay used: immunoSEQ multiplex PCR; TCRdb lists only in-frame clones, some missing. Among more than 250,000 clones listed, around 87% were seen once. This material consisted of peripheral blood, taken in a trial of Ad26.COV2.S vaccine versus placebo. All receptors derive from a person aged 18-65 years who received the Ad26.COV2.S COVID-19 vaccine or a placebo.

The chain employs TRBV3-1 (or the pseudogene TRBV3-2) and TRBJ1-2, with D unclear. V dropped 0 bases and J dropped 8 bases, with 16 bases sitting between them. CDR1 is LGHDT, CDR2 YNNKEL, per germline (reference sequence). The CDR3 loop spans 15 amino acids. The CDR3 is CASSQESRGREGYTF. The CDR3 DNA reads TGTGCCAGCAGCCAAGAGAGCCGGGGAAGGGAGGGCTACACCTTC.

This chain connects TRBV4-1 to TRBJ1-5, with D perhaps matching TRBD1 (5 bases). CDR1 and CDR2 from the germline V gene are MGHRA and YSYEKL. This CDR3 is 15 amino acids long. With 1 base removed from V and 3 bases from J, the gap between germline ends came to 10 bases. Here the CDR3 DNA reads TGCGCCAGCAGCCAAGTTTGGGGGGTCAATCAGCCCCAGCATTTT. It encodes CASSQVWGVNQPQHF.

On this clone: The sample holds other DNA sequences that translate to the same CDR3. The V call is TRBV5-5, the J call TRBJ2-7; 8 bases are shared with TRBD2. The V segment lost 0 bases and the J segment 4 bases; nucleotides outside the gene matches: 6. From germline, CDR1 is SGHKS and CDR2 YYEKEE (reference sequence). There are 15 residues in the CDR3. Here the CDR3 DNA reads TGTGCCAGCAGCTTGGTTCGCGGGAGGCAGTACGAGCAGTACTTC. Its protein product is CASSLVRGRQYEQYF.

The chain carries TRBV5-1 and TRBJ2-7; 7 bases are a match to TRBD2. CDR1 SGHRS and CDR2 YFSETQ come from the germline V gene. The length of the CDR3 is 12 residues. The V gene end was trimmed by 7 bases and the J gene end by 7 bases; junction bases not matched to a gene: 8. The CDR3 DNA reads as TGCGCCAGCCGCGAAGGGGAGGGGGAGCAGTACTTC. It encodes CASREGEGEQYF.

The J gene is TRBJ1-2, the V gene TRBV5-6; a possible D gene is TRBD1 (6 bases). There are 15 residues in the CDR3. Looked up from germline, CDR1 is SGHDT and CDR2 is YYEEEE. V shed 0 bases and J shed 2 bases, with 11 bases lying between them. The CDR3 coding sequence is TGTGCCAGCAGCTTGGAGACAGGTCCCAACTATGGCTACACCTTC. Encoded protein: CASSLETGPNYGYTF.

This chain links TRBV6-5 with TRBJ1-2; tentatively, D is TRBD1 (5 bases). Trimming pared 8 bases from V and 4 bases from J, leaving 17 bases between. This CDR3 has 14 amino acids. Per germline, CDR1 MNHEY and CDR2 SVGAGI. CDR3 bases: TGTGCCAGCTCCAATTCCCCGGGGGTCTATGGCTACACCTTC. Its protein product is CASSNSPGVYGYTF.

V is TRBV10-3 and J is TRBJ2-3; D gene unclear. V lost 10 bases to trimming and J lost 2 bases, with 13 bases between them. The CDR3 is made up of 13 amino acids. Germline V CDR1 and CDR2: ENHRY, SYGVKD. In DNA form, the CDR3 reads TGTGCCAGCTTCAGTCACTACACAGATACGCAGTATTTT. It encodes CASFSHYTDTQYF.

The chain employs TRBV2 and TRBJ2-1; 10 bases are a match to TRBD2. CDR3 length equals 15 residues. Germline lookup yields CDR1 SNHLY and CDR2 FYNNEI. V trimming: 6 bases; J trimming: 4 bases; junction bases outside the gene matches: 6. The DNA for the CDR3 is TGTGCCAGCAGCCCGAGTAGCGGGGGGTACAATGAGCAGTTCTTC. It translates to CASSPSSGGYNEQFF.

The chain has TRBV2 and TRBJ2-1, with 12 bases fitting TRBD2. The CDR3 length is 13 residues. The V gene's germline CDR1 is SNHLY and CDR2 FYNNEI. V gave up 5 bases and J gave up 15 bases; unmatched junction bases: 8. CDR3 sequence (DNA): TGTGCCAGCAGTTTACGGACTAGCGGGACTCCGTTCTTC. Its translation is CASSLRTSGTPFF. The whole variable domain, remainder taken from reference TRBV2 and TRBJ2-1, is EPEVTQTPSHQVTQMGQEVILRCVPISNHLYFYWYRQILGQKVEFLVSFYNNEISEKSEIFDDQFSVERPDGSNFTLKIRSTKLEDSAMYFCASSLRTSGTPFFGPGTRLTVL.

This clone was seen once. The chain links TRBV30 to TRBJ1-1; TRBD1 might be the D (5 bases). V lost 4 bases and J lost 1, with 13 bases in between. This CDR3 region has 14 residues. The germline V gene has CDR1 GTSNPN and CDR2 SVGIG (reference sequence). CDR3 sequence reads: CAWIQGNQNTEAFF. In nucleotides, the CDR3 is TGTGCCTGGATCCAGGGAAACCAGAACACTGAAGCTTTCTTT.

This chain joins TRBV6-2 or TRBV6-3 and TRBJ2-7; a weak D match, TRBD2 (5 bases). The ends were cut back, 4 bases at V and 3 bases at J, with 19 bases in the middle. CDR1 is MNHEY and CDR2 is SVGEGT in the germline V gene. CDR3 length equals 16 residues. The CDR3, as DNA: TGTGCCAGCAGTTCCCTCCGTTCCAGGACTTTCTACGAGCAGTACTTC. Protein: CASSSLRSRTFYEQYF.

The CDR3 sequence: CASSPGLVVDEQFF. The CDR3 nucleotides are TGTGCCAGCAGCCCGGGACTAGTGGTCGATGAGCAGTTCTTC. The chain carries TRBV3-1 (or the pseudogene TRBV3-2) and TRBJ2-1, with 8 bases fitting TRBD2. V lost 4 bases to trimming and J lost 8 bases; unmatched junction nucleotides: 7. Per germline, CDR1 LGHDT and CDR2 YNNKEL (reference sequence). This CDR3 comprises 14 residues.

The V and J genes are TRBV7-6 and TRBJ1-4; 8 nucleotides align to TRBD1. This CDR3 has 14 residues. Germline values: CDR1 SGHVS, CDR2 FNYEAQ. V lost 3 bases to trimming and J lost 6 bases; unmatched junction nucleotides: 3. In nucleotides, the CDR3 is TGTGCCAGCAGCTTCAGGGGGCGCGATGAAAAACTGTTTTTT. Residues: CASSFRGRDEKLFF.

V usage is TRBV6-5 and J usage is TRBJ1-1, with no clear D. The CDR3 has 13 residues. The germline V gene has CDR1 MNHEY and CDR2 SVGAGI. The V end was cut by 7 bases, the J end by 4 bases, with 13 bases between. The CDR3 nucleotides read TGTGCCAGCAAGGTCGTGTTTGGCACTGAAGCTTTCTTT. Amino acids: CASKVVFGTEAFF.

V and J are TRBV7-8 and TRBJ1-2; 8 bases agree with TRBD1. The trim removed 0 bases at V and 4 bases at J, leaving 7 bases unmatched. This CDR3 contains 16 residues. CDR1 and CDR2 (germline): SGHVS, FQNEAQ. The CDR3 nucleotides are TGTGCCAGCAGCTTAGCGCGACAGGGGATCCCCTATGGCTACACCTTC. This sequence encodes CASSLARQGIPYGYTF.

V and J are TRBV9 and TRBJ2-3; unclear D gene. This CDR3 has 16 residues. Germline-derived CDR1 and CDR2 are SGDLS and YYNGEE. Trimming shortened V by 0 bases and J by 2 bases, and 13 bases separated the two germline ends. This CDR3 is CASSVAGSAPTDTQYF. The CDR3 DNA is TGTGCCAGCAGCGTAGCTGGAAGCGCACCCACAGATACGCAGTATTTT.

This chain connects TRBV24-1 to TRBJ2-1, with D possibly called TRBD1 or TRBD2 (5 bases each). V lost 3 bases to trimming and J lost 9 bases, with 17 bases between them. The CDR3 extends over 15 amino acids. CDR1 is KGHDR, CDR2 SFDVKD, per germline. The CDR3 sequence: CATSDPRTARGEQFF. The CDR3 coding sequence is TGTGCCACCAGTGATCCGAGGACGGCGAGGGGTGAGCAGTTCTTC.

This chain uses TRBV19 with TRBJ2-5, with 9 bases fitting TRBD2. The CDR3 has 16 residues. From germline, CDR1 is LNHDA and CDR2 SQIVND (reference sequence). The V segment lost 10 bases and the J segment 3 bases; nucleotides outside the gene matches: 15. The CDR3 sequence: CATKTWREGKEETQYF. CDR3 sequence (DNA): TGTGCCACAAAGACGTGGCGGGAGGGTAAAGAAGAGACCCAGTACTTC.